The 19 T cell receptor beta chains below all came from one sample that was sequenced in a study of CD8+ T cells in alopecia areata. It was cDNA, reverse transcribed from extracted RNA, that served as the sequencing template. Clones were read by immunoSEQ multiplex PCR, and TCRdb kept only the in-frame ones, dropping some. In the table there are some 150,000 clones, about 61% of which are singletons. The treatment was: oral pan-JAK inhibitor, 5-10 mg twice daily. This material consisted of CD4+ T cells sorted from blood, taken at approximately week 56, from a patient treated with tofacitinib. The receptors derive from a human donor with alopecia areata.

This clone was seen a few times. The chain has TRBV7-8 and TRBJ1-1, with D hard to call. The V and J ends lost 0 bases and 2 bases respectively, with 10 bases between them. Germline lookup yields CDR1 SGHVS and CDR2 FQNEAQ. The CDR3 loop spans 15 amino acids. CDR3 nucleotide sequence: TGTGCCAGCAGCTTAGCTGGGCAGTTTAACACTGAAGCTTTCTTT. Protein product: CASSLAGQFNTEAFF. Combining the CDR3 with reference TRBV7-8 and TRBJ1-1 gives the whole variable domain GAGVSQSPRYKVAKRGQDVALRCDPISGHVSLFWYQQALGQGPEFLTYFQNEAQLDKSGLPSDRFFAERPEGSVSTLKIQRTQQEDSAVYLCASSLAGQFNTEAFFGQGTRLTVV.

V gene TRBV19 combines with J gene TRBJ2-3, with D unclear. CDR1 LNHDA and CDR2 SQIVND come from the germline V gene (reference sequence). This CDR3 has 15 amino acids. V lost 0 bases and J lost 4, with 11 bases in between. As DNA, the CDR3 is TGTGCCAGTAGTATAGAAGGGTATCTCCCAGATACGCAGTATTTT. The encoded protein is CASSIEGYLPDTQYF.

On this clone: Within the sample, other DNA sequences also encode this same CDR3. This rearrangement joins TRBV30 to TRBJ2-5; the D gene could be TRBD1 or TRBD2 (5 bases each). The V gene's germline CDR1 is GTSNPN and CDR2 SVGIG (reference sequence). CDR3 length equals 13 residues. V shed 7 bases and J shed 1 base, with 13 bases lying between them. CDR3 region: CAFRDRGQETQYF. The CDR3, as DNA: TGTGCCTTTCGGGACCGCGGCCAAGAGACCCAGTACTTC.

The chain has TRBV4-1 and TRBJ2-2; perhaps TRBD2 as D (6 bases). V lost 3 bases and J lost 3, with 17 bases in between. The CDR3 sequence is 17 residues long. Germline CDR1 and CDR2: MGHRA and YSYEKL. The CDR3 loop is CASSQYFTGGYTGELFF. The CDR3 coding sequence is TGCGCCAGCAGCCAGTACTTTACTGGGGGGTACACCGGGGAGCTGTTTTTT.

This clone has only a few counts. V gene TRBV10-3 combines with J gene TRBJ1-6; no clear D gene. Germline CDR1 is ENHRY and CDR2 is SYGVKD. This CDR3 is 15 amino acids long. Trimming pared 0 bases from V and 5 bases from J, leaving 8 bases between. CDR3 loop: CAISESRQNNSPLHF. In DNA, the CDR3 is TGTGCCATCAGTGAGTCGAGGCAAAATAATTCACCCCTCCACTTT.

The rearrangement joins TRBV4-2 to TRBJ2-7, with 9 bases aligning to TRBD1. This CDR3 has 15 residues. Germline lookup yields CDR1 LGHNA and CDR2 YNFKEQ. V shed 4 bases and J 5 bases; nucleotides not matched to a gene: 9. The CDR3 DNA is TGTGCCAGCAGCCGCCAACAGGACAGGGGACACGAGCAGTACTTC. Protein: CASSRQQDRGHEQYF.

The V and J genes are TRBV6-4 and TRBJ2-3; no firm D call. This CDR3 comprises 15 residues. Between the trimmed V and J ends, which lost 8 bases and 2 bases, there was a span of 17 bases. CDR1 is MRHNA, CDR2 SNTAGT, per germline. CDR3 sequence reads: CASSPMGSDTDTQYF. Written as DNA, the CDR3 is TGTGCCAGCTCCCCGATGGGGTCTGACACAGATACGCAGTATTTT.

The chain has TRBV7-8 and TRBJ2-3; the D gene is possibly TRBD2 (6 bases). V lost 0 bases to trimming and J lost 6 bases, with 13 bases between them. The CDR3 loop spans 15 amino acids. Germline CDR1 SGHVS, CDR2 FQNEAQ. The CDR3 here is CASSLAGGPGDTQYF. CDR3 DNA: TGTGCCAGCAGCTTAGCGGGAGGTCCCGGGGATACGCAGTATTTT.

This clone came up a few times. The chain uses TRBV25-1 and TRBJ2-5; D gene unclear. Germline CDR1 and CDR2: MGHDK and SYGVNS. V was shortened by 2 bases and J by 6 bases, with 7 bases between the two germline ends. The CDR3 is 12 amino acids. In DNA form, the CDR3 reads TGTGCCAGCAGTGAAGGATACCAGACCCAGTACTTC. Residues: CASSEGYQTQYF.

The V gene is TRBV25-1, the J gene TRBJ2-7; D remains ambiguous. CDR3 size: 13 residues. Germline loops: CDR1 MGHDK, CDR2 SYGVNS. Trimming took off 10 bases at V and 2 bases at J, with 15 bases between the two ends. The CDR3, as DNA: TGTGCCACCTGTACGTGGGGTGCCTACGAGCAGTACTTC. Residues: CATCTWGAYEQYF.

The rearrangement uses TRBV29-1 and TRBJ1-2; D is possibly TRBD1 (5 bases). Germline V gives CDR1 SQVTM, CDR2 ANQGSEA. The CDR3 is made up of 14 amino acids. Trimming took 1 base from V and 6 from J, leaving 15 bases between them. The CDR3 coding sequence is TGCAGCGTTGAAGGGCGACAGTCGACGAATGGCTACACCTTC. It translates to CSVEGRQSTNGYTF. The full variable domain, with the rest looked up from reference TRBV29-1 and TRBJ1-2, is SAVISQKPSRDICQRGTSLTIQCQVDSQVTMMFWYRQQPGQSLTLIATANQGSEATYESGFVIDKFPISRPNLTFSTLTVSNMSPEDSSIYLCSVEGRQSTNGYTFGSGTRLTVV.

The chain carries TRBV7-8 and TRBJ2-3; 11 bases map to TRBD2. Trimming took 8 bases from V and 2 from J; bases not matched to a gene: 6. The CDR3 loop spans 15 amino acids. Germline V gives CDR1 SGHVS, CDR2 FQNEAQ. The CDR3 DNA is TGTGCCAGCTGGGGACTAGCGGAGGACACAGATACGCAGTATTTT. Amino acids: CASWGLAEDTDTQYF. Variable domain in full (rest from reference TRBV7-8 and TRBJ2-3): GAGVSQSPRYKVAKRGQDVALRCDPISGHVSLFWYQQALGQGPEFLTYFQNEAQLDKSGLPSDRFFAERPEGSVSTLKIQRTQQEDSAVYLCASWGLAEDTDTQYFGPGTRLTVL.

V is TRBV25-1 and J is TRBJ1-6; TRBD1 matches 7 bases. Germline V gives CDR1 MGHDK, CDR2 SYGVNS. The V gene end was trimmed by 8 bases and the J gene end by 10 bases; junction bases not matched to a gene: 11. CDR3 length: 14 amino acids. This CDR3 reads CASQRAGGYSPLHF. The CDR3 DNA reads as TGTGCCAGCCAGCGAGCAGGGGGGTACTCACCCCTCCACTTT. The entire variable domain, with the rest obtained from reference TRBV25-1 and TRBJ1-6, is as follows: EADIYQTPRYLVIGTGKKITLECSQTMGHDKMYWYQQDPGMELHLIHYSYGVNSTEKGDLSSESTVSRIRTEHFPLTLESARPSHTSQYLCASQRAGGYSPLHFGNGTRLTVT.

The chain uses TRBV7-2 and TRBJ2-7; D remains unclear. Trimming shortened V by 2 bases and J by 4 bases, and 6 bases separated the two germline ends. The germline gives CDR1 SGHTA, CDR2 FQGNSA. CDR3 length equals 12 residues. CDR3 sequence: CASSLNLYEQYF. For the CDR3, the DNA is TGTGCCAGCAGCTTAAACTTATACGAGCAGTACTTC.

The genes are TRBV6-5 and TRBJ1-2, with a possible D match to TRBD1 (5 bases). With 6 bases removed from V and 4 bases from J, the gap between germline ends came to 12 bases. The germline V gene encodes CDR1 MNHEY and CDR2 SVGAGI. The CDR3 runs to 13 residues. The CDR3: CASSQRGVYGYTF. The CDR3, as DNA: TGTGCCAGCAGCCAAAGGGGCGTCTATGGCTACACCTTC.

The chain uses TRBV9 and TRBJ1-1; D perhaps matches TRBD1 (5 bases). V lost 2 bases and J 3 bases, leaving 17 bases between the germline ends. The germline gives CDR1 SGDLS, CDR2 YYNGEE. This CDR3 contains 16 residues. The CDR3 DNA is TGTGCCAGCAGCGTCAGTGGGGCTCGAAGGGACACTGAAGCTTTCTTT. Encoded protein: CASSVSGARRDTEAFF.

The CDR3 sequence: CASSFTDQGANEQFF. The DNA for the CDR3 is TGCGCCAGCAGCTTTACAGACCAGGGGGCCAATGAGCAGTTCTTC. The chain uses TRBV5-1 and TRBJ2-1; 8 positions agree with TRBD1. Germline-derived CDR1 and CDR2 are SGHRS and YFSETQ. V shed 2 bases and J 6 bases; nucleotides not matched to a gene: 7. The length of the CDR3 is 15 residues.

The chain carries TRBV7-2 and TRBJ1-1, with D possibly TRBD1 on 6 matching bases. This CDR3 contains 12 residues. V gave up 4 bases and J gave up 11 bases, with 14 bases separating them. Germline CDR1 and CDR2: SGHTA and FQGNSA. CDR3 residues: CASSWRPRGAFF. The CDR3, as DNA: TGTGCCAGCAGCTGGAGACCAAGGGGGGCTTTCTTT.

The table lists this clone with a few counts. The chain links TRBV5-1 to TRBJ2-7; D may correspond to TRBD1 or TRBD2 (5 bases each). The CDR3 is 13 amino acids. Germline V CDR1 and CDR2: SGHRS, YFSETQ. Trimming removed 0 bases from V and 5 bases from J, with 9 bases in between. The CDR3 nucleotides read TGCGCCAGCAGCTTGGTAGGGGACCACGAGCAGTACTTC. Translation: CASSLVGDHEQYF.